This T cell receptor beta chain was found in a study of identical twins (dated by TCRdb to the mid-2010s). For the study in its entirety: TCR alpha and beta repertoires from monozygotic twins, unrelated adults of various ages and cord blood were deep-sequenced to test whether fetal clonotypes persist. To rule out contamination, the twin experiments were replicated at different times with different library preparation protocols. Broader findings and caveats from the paper: Invariant T cells such as MAIT and iNKT could partly confound zero-insertion analyses, although diverse VJ usage argued against such confounding for most clonotypes. Fewer insertions were carried by abundant cord blood beta clonotypes; a weaker similar trend was observed in young adult naive repertoires, while no such trend was observed in memory repertoires. Because the same donors could not be followed over many years, the conclusions depended on cross-sectional statistical analysis. Out-of-frame TCR alpha sharing in monozygotic twins was systematically underestimated by recombination models, whereas sharing between unrelated individuals was in agreement with the recombination models. In beta out-of-frame sequences, excess twin sharing was weaker, because having fewer shared sequences lowered the signal-to-noise ratio. Out-of-frame TCR alpha sequences shared between twins showed an excess of low generation-probability sequences compared with coincidental sharing between unrelated individuals.

The CDR1 and CDR2 encoded by the germline V gene are MGHRA and YSYEKL. V is cut back by 1 base and J by 5 bases, with 2 bases in the junction unmatched. The CDR3 numbers 14 residues from cysteine through phenylalanine. This entry keeps only the CDR3 DNA: 42 bases, framed from base 1. Receptor amplification or capture employed 5' RACE. TCRdb names Illumina HiSeq 2000 as the instrument used. Template switching introduced a universal primer binding site; the final cDNA contained a unique molecular identifier, enabling accurate counting of TCR cDNA molecules. First-strand cDNA for TCR alpha and beta chains was synthesized from specific primers in the conserved constant-segment region. To control for contamination, every cDNA library was double barcoded, receiving both a SMART-Mk sample barcode and Illumina barcodes. Two successive PCR steps introduced TruSeq adapter sequences along with Illumina sample barcodes. TCR alpha and beta cDNA libraries were sequenced on the Illumina HiSeq platform with custom primers. On the study's bioinformatics: MiGEC was used to process raw reads and extract unique molecular identifiers, and MiXCR was used to find CDR3 positions. Recombination models were inferred per individual with the repgenHMM and IGoR tools using an EM algorithm. Shared clonotype analysis was performed with the tcR package in R, normalizing sharing by the product of cloneset sizes. To study raw recombination free of thymic and clonal selection effects, out-of-frame nonproductive sequences were analyzed. In TCRdb, the public reads were trimmed at Q25 with fastp and aligned with MiXCR, with productive beta chains retained. Here each entry gathers all rows of one CDR3 protein and keeps the most common genes and DNA. The V and J calls and clone size are TCRdb's, not the authors'. This sample gives 700,000 or so distinct CDR3 sequences in total; roughly 8% of them show up just once. The ten largest clonotypes hold 0.8% to 1% of the sample.

This clonotype occurred many times. This receptor's antigen is unknown. One base away there is no much larger clone; base qualities are not given. Only healthy Caucasian donors were included. The twin cohort consisted of three pairs of female monozygotic twins, all aged 18 to 29 years. The RNA used for TCR libraries was isolated from peripheral blood mononuclear cells. These records were also assigned to another study, of yellow fever vaccine responses in identical twins. The second study, in turn, reports: The T cell response to vaccination in identical twins was reported by the authors to appear partly convergent and partly personalized. Focusing on identical twins, the study followed the T cell clones that responded to the vaccine, and did so with precision.

Recombination connected TRBV4-1 to TRBJ1-5; TRBD1 lines up with 7 middle nucleotides. The clonotype was recovered from a woman aged 18-30 years in good health. Sequenced material: PBMCs. The nucleotide sequence is given as TGCGCCAGCAGCCAAGGGGACAGAGATCAGCCCCAGCATTTT. This encodes CASSQGDRDQPQHF.